This passage covers 19 T cell receptor beta chains from one sample sequenced in a study of blood T cell repertoires in COVID-19. TCRdb's table, derived via immunoSEQ multiplex PCR, lists solely in-frame clones and lacks some. The top ten clones hold around 2.4% of a sample with approximately 200,000 clones, around 90% of them seen once. The sample taken for sequencing was PBMCs or T cells enriched from blood (not recorded which). These receptor sequences come from a young woman who had recovered from COVID-19.

The gene calls are TRBV19 and TRBJ2-2, with 11 bases aligning to TRBD1. The V gene end was trimmed by 7 bases and the J gene end by 6 bases; junction bases not matched to a gene: 4. Germline assignment: CDR1 LNHDA and CDR2 SQIVND (reference sequence). This CDR3 has 14 amino acids. CDR3: CASKVGQGAGELFF. The CDR3 region has the DNA TGTGCCAGTAAGGTGGGACAGGGGGCCGGGGAGCTGTTTTTT.

This clone was found once. This sequence joins TRBV27 and TRBJ1-5, with D perhaps TRBD1 (6 bases). This CDR3 is 16 amino acids long. V was clipped by 5 bases and J by 0 bases, with 14 bases between them. CDR1 and CDR2 (germline): MNHEY, SMNVEV (reference sequence). CDR3 protein: CASSKQGAYSNQPQHF. Here the CDR3 DNA reads TGTGCCAGCAGTAAACAGGGAGCGTATAGCAATCAGCCCCAGCATTTT.

V is TRBV6-5 and J is TRBJ1-2; D remains ambiguous. The germline V gene has CDR1 MNHEY and CDR2 SVGAGI. V was shortened by 6 bases and J by 4 bases, with 9 bases between the two germline ends. The CDR3 is made up of 12 amino acids. For the CDR3, the DNA is TGTGCCAGCAGGTCCTCGGGCTATGGCTACACCTTC. Translating gives CASRSSGYGYTF.

CDR3 DNA: TGTGCCAGCAGCGTAGCTATTGGGACAGGGAACAATGAGCAGTTCTTC. This translates into CASSVAIGTGNNEQFF. The V gene is TRBV9, the J gene TRBJ2-1; TRBD1 matches 9 bases. The germline gives CDR1 SGDLS, CDR2 YYNGEE. The V and J ends lost 0 bases and 5 bases, in that order; junction bases with no gene match: 6. The CDR3 spans 16 residues. Using reference TRBV9 and TRBJ2-1 for the parts outside the CDR3, the full variable domain is DSGVTQTPKHLITATGQRVTLRCSPRSGDLSVYWYQQSLDQGLQFLIQYYNGEERAKGNILERFSAQQFPDLHSELNLSSLELGDSALYFCASSVAIGTGNNEQFFGPGTRLTVL.

CDR3: CASGDSDNEKLFF. CDR3 coding DNA: TGTGCCAGCGGAGACAGTGATAATGAAAAACTGTTTTTT. The chain carries TRBV6-5 and TRBJ1-4; tentative D call: TRBD1 (5 bases). V was pared by 8 bases and J by 4 bases, with 11 bases between. The CDR3 has 13 residues. The germline V gene has CDR1 MNHEY and CDR2 SVGAGI.

The V and J genes are TRBV4-1 and TRBJ2-5; the D gene is possibly TRBD2 (5 bases). Trimming took off 6 bases at V and 4 bases at J, with 12 bases between the two ends. The germline CDR1 and CDR2 sequences are MGHRA and YSYEKL. This CDR3 region has 13 residues. DNA for the CDR3: TGCGCCAGCAGGAAGGGAGTTCGAGAGACCCAGTACTTC. As protein: CASRKGVRETQYF.

The rearrangement links TRBV19 to TRBJ2-5; TRBD2 is a possible D gene (7 bases). The CDR3 is made up of 15 amino acids. Trimming pared 6 bases from V and 3 bases from J, leaving 17 bases between. From germline, CDR1 is LNHDA and CDR2 SQIVND (reference sequence). The chain's CDR3 is CASSPLGGPKETQYF. CDR3 DNA sequence: TGTGCCAGTAGCCCATTGGGGGGGCCAAAAGAGACCCAGTACTTC. Variable domain in full (rest from reference TRBV19 and TRBJ2-5): DGGITQSPKYLFRKEGQNVTLSCEQNLNHDAMYWYRQDPGQGLRLIYYSQIVNDFQKGDIAEGYSVSREKKESFPLTVTSAQKNPTAFYLCASSPLGGPKETQYFGPGTRLLVL.

The chain carries TRBV5-6 and TRBJ2-5; TRBD2 agrees at 7 bases. The CDR3 contains 15 residues. The germline V gene has CDR1 SGHDT and CDR2 YYEEEE. V trimming: 4 bases; J trimming: 4 bases; junction bases outside the gene matches: 10. As DNA, the CDR3 is TGTGCCAGCAGCCCCCCCTTGCGGGGGAGAGAGACCCAGTACTTC. Translation gives CASSPPLRGRETQYF.

This chain connects TRBV11-2 to TRBJ2-1; D is possibly TRBD2 (6 bases). CDR1 and CDR2 (germline): SGHAT, FQNNGV. V was trimmed by 4 bases and J by 2 bases, leaving 12 bases between them. The CDR3 totals 15 residues. The DNA of the CDR3 is TGTGCCAGCAGCTCAGGAGCGGGCCCCTACAATGAGCAGTTCTTC. It yields the protein CASSSGAGPYNEQFF.

The rearrangement joins TRBV13 to TRBJ1-2, with 12 positions matching TRBD1. The CDR3 is made up of 15 amino acids. Per germline, CDR1 PRHDT and CDR2 FYEKMQ (reference sequence). The ends lost 5 bases at V and 4 bases at J; junction bases unmatched: 5. The CDR3 bases are TGTGCCAGCAGCATCGGGACAGGGGGCTCCTATGGCTACACCTTC. Its translation is CASSIGTGGSYGYTF. Together with reference TRBV13 and TRBJ1-2, the CDR3 gives the full variable domain: AAGVIQSPRHLIKEKRETATLKCYPIPRHDTVYWYQQGPGQDPQFLISFYEKMQSDKGSIPDRFSAQQFSDYHSELNMSSLELGDSALYFCASSIGTGGSYGYTFGSGTRLTVV.

The chain recombines TRBV11-2 with TRBJ1-2; maybe TRBD1 (5 bases). The CDR3 has 13 amino acids. Between the trimmed V and J ends, which lost 8 bases and 7 bases, there was a span of 17 bases. Germline lookup yields CDR1 SGHAT and CDR2 FQNNGV. CDR3 region: CASSGGLHLGYTF. In nucleotides, the CDR3 is TGTGCCAGCTCCGGGGGTCTCCATCTTGGCTACACCTTC.

The chain recombines TRBV9 with TRBJ2-5; TRBD1 aligns across 8 bases. The CDR3 has 14 amino acids. With V trimmed by 3 bases and J by 5 bases, 6 bases remained unmatched. Germline V CDR1 and CDR2: SGDLS, YYNGEE. CDR3 nucleotides: TGTGCCAGCAGCGGAGGGACAGGCGAGGAGACCCAGTACTTC. Encoded protein: CASSGGTGEETQYF.

The chain couples TRBV30 to TRBJ1-5, with unresolved D. Germline CDR1 reads GTSNPN; CDR2 reads SVGIG (reference sequence). V was pared by 5 bases and J by 3 bases, with 11 bases between. CDR3 length equals 13 residues. The CDR3 sequence is CAWQDSYNQPQHF. Written as DNA, the CDR3 is TGTGCCTGGCAGGACTCCTACAATCAGCCCCAGCATTTT.

The chain is built from TRBV7-9 and TRBJ1-4, with 9 bases that match TRBD1. The CDR3 has 14 residues. Germline V gives CDR1 SEHNR, CDR2 FQNEAQ (reference sequence). The trim removed 4 bases at V and 7 bases at J, leaving 4 bases unmatched. The CDR3 DNA reads TGTGCCAGCAGCTCCCGACAGGGGGGTGAAAAACTGTTTTTT. Its protein product is CASSSRQGGEKLFF.

This clone appeared once. The genes are TRBV18 and TRBJ1-1, with unresolved D. Germline V lookup: CDR1 KGHSH, CDR2 LQKENI. V lost 2 bases and J lost 0, with 10 bases in between. The length of the CDR3 is 15 residues. CDR3 sequence (DNA): TGTGCCAGCTCACCATTCGGGGAATTGAACACTGAAGCTTTCTTT. Translation gives CASSPFGELNTEAFF.

This clone has only a few counts. The chain carries TRBV7-2 and TRBJ2-7; tentatively, D is TRBD2 (5 bases). Trimming took off 5 bases at V and 4 bases at J, with 12 bases between the two ends. Germline assignment: CDR1 SGHTA and CDR2 FQGNSA. The length of the CDR3 is 13 residues. The CDR3 protein is CASSHSRAYEQYF. The CDR3 DNA reads as TGTGCCAGCAGCCACTCGAGGGCTTACGAGCAGTACTTC.

The J gene is TRBJ1-1, the V gene TRBV19, with a possible D match to TRBD1 (5 bases). V lost 2 bases and J 3 bases, leaving 13 bases between the germline ends. CDR1 LNHDA and CDR2 SQIVND come from the germline V gene (reference sequence). The CDR3 is 15 amino acids. The CDR3, as DNA: TGTGCCAGTAGTATAAATTGGGGCTCAGACACTGAAGCTTTCTTT. Protein: CASSINWGSDTEAFF.

V usage is TRBV30 and J usage is TRBJ2-1; 10 positions agree with TRBD2. Germline-derived CDR1 and CDR2 are GTSNPN and SVGIG (reference sequence). The CDR3 has 19 amino acids. V lost 3 bases to trimming and J lost 14 bases; unmatched junction nucleotides: 28. CDR3 nucleotides: TGTGCCTGGAGCTATAAAAGGGCCATCAGCAGGAGCGGGAGGGCGGGGGAGTTCTTC. Encoded protein: CAWSYKRAISRSGRAGEFF.

This chain joins TRBV7-3 and TRBJ1-1; D not certain. The germline gives CDR1 SGHTA, CDR2 FQGTGA. V lost 5 bases to trimming and J lost 1 base, with 8 bases between them. The CDR3 totals 13 residues. The CDR3 DNA reads as TGTGCCAGCAGCCCCGACTGGAACACTGAAGCTTTCTTT. Amino acid sequence: CASSPDWNTEAFF.